A single sample is the source of the 29 T cell receptor beta chains below, sequenced in a study of technical replicates of blood from several donors. Assay: immunoSEQ multiplex PCR; the TCRdb copy retains only in-frame clones and omits some. This table has about 88,000 clones, 85% to 95% appearing once. Sequencing input: T cells isolated from PBMCs. The source is a human donor in good health.

The chain is built from TRBV11-3 and TRBJ2-2; 8 bases fit TRBD1. Germline V gene lookup returns CDR1 SGHNT and CDR2 YENEEA. This CDR3 is built from 15 residues. With 3 bases clipped from V and 7 bases from J, the junction kept 7 bases outside the gene matches. CDR3 nucleotides: TGTGCCAGCAGCTTCCGGACAGGGTACGGCGGGGAGCTGTTTTTT. Translating it yields CASSFRTGYGGELFF.

V and J are TRBV6-4 and TRBJ2-7; 8 bases map to TRBD2. The V gene's germline CDR1 is MRHNA and CDR2 SNTAGT. The CDR3 has 15 amino acids. The ends lost 4 bases at V and 0 bases at J; junction bases unmatched: 5. The CDR3 protein is CASSVGAGGSYEQYF. CDR3 coding DNA: TGTGCCAGCAGTGTAGGGGCGGGGGGCTCCTACGAGCAGTACTTC.

This clone was detected a few times. The chain employs TRBV6-1 and TRBJ1-5; D might be TRBD1 (5 bases). This CDR3 is 14 amino acids long. Looked up from germline, CDR1 is MNHNS and CDR2 is SASEGT. With 5 bases removed from V and 7 bases from J, the gap between germline ends came to 15 bases. CDR3: CASSQGPMEQPQHF. CDR3 DNA sequence: TGTGCCAGCAGTCAGGGCCCAATGGAGCAGCCCCAGCATTTT.

The chain is built from TRBV7-6 and TRBJ1-4, with D maybe TRBD1 (6 bases). Germline CDR1 SGHVS, CDR2 FNYEAQ. The CDR3 sequence is 15 residues long. The V end lost 5 bases, the J end lost 8 bases, and 18 bases lay between the germline ends. The CDR3 loop reads CASSPIGGPGEKLFF. CDR3 nucleotide sequence: TGTGCCAGCAGCCCTATCGGGGGGCCAGGAGAAAAACTGTTTTTT.

J is TRBJ1-2 and V is TRBV2; perhaps TRBD1 as D (6 bases). Germline lookup yields CDR1 SNHLY and CDR2 FYNNEI. Trimming removed 3 bases from V and 4 bases from J, with 9 bases in between. The CDR3 sequence is 13 residues long. In DNA form, the CDR3 reads TGTGCCAGCAGTGACAGGGGAAGCTATGGCTACACCTTC. Translation gives CASSDRGSYGYTF.

J is TRBJ2-7 and V is TRBV28, with 8 bases matching TRBD2. With V trimmed by 6 bases and J by 5 bases, 9 bases remained unmatched. The length of the CDR3 is 14 residues. The germline gives CDR1 MDHEN, CDR2 SYDVKM. The CDR3 bases are TGTGCCAGCAGCCCCGGGGGGGCGGTCCACGAGCAGTACTTC. Translation gives CASSPGGAVHEQYF.

V gene TRBV7-9 combines with J gene TRBJ2-2, with no clear D. The CDR3 has 14 residues. From germline, CDR1 is SEHNR and CDR2 FQNEAQ (reference sequence). Trimming left V 1 base short and J 1 base short, with 4 bases between. The CDR3, as DNA: TGTGCCAGCAGCTTAGGACAGAACACCGGGGAGCTGTTTTTT. Protein sequence: CASSLGQNTGELFF.

The chain links TRBV30 to TRBJ2-5; 9 bases are shared with TRBD2. After removal of 4 bases from V and 5 bases from J, the junction contained 8 bases not matched to a gene. The germline V gene encodes CDR1 GTSNPN and CDR2 SVGIG (reference sequence). This CDR3 is built from 14 residues. The DNA for the CDR3 is TGTGCCTGGAACCGAGCGGGGGGCAGGGAGACCCAGTACTTC. This sequence encodes CAWNRAGGRETQYF.

Of note for this clone: At one of its ends the junction is not consistent with the germline gene, which may arise from a read error. This chain joins TRBV28 and TRBJ2-5; D gene ambiguous. Germline assignment: CDR1 MDHEN and CDR2 SYDVKM. CDR3 length: 13 residues. In DNA, the CDR3 is TGTGCCAGCGATCAACCACACCATGAGACCCAGTACTTC. Amino acids: CASDQPHHETQYF. Using reference TRBV28 and TRBJ2-5 for the parts outside the CDR3, the full variable domain is DVKVTQSSRYLVKRTGEKVFLECVQDMDHENMFWYRQDPGLGLRLIYFSYDVKMKEKGDIPEGYSVSREKKERFSLILESASTNQTSMYLCASDQPHHETQYFGPGTRLLVL.

The V gene is TRBV7-8, the J gene TRBJ2-3, with 10 bases lining up with TRBD2. This CDR3 is built from 18 residues. Trimming removed 3 bases from V and 4 bases from J; junction bases left unmatched: 13. Germline CDR1 and CDR2: SGHVS and FQNEAQ. The CDR3 region has the DNA TGTGCCAGCAGCTTCGACCCTAGCGGGGGTTCCGGCCCAGATACGCAGTATTTT. Its protein product is CASSFDPSGGSGPDTQYF.

The chain uses TRBV10-3 and TRBJ2-5; 9 nucleotides line up with TRBD1. The CDR3 is made up of 15 amino acids. CDR1 and CDR2 from the germline V gene are ENHRY and SYGVKD. V gave up 0 bases and J gave up 5 bases; unmatched junction bases: 4. CDR3 region: CAISESGQGRETQYF. CDR3 in DNA: TGTGCCATCAGTGAGTCAGGACAGGGGCGGGAGACCCAGTACTTC.

This clone has more than one count but fewer than ten. The genes are TRBV9 and TRBJ1-1; D is unclear. Trimming removed 3 bases from V and 5 bases from J, with 11 bases in between. Germline V CDR1 and CDR2: SGDLS, YYNGEE. This CDR3 region has 13 residues. The CDR3 sequence is CASSAILGTEAFF. The CDR3 coding sequence is TGTGCCAGCAGCGCGATACTCGGGACTGAAGCTTTCTTT.

This rearrangement joins TRBV29-1 to TRBJ2-7, with 9 nucleotides matching TRBD1. V lost 7 bases, J lost 0 bases, and 4 bases stayed unmatched. The CDR3 sequence is 13 residues long. The V gene's germline CDR1 is SQVTM and CDR2 ANQGSEA. The CDR3: CSGTGQGSYEQYF. CDR3 bases: TGCAGCGGTACGGGACAGGGCTCCTACGAGCAGTACTTC.

The CDR3 loop reads CASSPWTGGGVEKLFF. The CDR3 nucleotides are TGTGCCAGCAGCCCCTGGACAGGGGGCGGCGTTGAAAAACTGTTTTTT. The rearrangement links TRBV9 to TRBJ1-4; TRBD1 aligns across 11 bases. V shed 4 bases, J shed 7 bases, and the junction held 9 bases outside the gene matches. Germline V gene data show CDR1 as SGDLS and CDR2 as YYNGEE. The CDR3 is 16 residues long.

The chain is built from TRBV10-1 and TRBJ2-5, with 16 bases fitting TRBD2. CDR3 length equals 19 residues. V dropped 6 bases and J dropped 6; count of bases not matched to a gene: 16. Germline V CDR1 and CDR2: WNHNN, SYGVQD (reference sequence). The CDR3 here is CASRETGTSGGAFMKTQYF. The CDR3 nucleotides are TGCGCCAGCAGAGAAACCGGGACTAGCGGGGGGGCTTTTATGAAGACCCAGTACTTC.

The gene calls are TRBV6-5 and TRBJ1-2; D call uncertain. The CDR3 covers 12 residues. Trimming cost V 11 bases and J 0 bases, with 10 bases left between them. The germline V gene encodes CDR1 MNHEY and CDR2 SVGAGI. CDR3 in amino acids: CAASPTNYGYTF. CDR3 in DNA: TGTGCCGCGAGCCCTACTAACTATGGCTACACCTTC.

This clone was recorded once. The chain is built from TRBV29-1 and TRBJ2-3, with 12 bases matching TRBD2. The V gene end was trimmed by 3 bases and the J gene end by 2 bases; junction bases not matched to a gene: 9. Per germline, CDR1 SQVTM and CDR2 ANQGSEA. The CDR3 is made up of 17 amino acids. Here the CDR3 reads CSVDASGRALLTDTQYF. In DNA, the CDR3 is TGCAGCGTTGACGCTAGCGGGAGGGCCCTACTCACAGATACGCAGTATTTT.

This chain connects TRBV19 to TRBJ1-3, with 7 bases fitting TRBD1. This CDR3 spans 15 amino acids. V lost 6 bases, J lost 1 base, and 6 bases stayed unmatched. Germline CDR1 is LNHDA and CDR2 is SQIVND (reference sequence). The CDR3, as DNA: TGTGCCAGTAGGACAAGACAGGGATCTGGAAACACCATATATTTT. It encodes CASRTRQGSGNTIYF. Based on the CDR3 plus reference TRBV19 and TRBJ1-3, the full variable domain is DGGITQSPKYLFRKEGQNVTLSCEQNLNHDAMYWYRQDPGQGLRLIYYSQIVNDFQKGDIAEGYSVSREKKESFPLTVTSAQKNPTAFYLCASRTRQGSGNTIYFGEGSWLTVV.

This chain joins TRBV19 and TRBJ1-5; possibly TRBD1 for D (5 bases). Trimming took off 4 bases at V and 8 bases at J, with 15 bases between the two ends. The CDR3 totals 14 residues. Germline loops: CDR1 LNHDA, CDR2 SQIVND (reference sequence). Here the CDR3 DNA reads TGTGCCAGTAGTACGAGCTTTCAGGGTAAGCCCCAGCATTTT. Protein sequence: CASSTSFQGKPQHF.

This chain joins TRBV11-3 and TRBJ2-2; the match to TRBD2 covers 8 bases. The V gene end was trimmed by 2 bases and the J gene end by 2 bases; junction bases not matched to a gene: 4. The CDR3 has 16 amino acids. Germline values: CDR1 SGHNT, CDR2 YENEEA. The CDR3 loop is CASSLLSGVNTGELFF. The CDR3 DNA reads as TGTGCCAGCAGCTTACTTAGCGGGGTCAACACCGGGGAGCTGTTTTTT.

V usage is TRBV25-1 and J usage is TRBJ1-2; 7 nucleotides align to TRBD1. Looked up from germline, CDR1 is MGHDK and CDR2 is SYGVNS. This CDR3 comprises 15 residues. V lost 1 base to trimming and J lost 5 bases; unmatched junction nucleotides: 7. CDR3 nucleotides: TGTGCCAGCAGTGAATTATTGCAGGGGGAGTATGGCTACACCTTC. Translation: CASSELLQGEYGYTF.

V gene TRBV7-9 combines with J gene TRBJ2-7; 8 nucleotides align to TRBD1. Germline values: CDR1 SEHNR, CDR2 FQNEAQ (reference sequence). The CDR3 runs to 13 residues. The trim removed 9 bases at V and 5 bases at J, leaving 9 bases unmatched. The CDR3 spells CASETGDRHEQYF. The CDR3 DNA reads TGTGCCAGTGAGACAGGGGACCGCCACGAGCAGTACTTC.

V and J are TRBV28 and TRBJ1-2; TRBD1 is a possible D gene (5 bases). CDR1 is MDHEN, CDR2 SYDVKM, per germline. V lost 2 bases and J 4 bases, leaving 8 bases between the germline ends. The CDR3 totals 13 residues. The CDR3 spells CASSLQGGYGYTF. The CDR3 nucleotides are TGTGCCAGCAGTTTACAGGGTGGCTATGGCTACACCTTC.

This chain links TRBV2 with TRBJ2-7, with D possibly matching TRBD1 (7 bases). CDR3 length: 15 residues. V shed 2 bases and J shed 4 bases, with 15 bases lying between them. CDR1 is SNHLY and CDR2 is FYNNEI in the germline V gene. The CDR3 nucleotides read TGTGCCAGCAGTGAACTCGGGGGCAGGGGGTACGAGCAGTACTTC. It yields the protein CASSELGGRGYEQYF.

J is TRBJ2-2 and V is TRBV6-6; 7 bases align to TRBD1. Germline V gene sequence: CDR1 MNHNY, CDR2 SVGAGI (reference sequence). This CDR3 comprises 15 residues. J lost 5 bases, V lost 9 bases, and 12 bases had no gene match. The CDR3 sequence is CASSRDREKTGELFF. CDR3 bases: TGTGCCAGTTCCCGGGACAGAGAAAAAACCGGGGAGCTGTTTTTT.

V and J are TRBV14 and TRBJ2-2, with TRBD1 identical over 8 bases. CDR3 length: 15 amino acids. With 3 bases clipped from V and 6 bases from J, the junction kept 6 bases outside the gene matches. Germline V gene lookup returns CDR1 SGHDN and CDR2 FVKESK. The CDR3 nucleotides read TGTGCCAGCAGCCACGGACAGGGTACCTCCGGGGAGCTGTTTTTT. It codes for CASSHGQGTSGELFF.

The chain links TRBV5-5 to TRBJ1-1; 8 bases are shared with TRBD1. V shed 2 bases, J shed 0 bases, and the junction held 9 bases outside the gene matches. The germline V gene has CDR1 SGHKS and CDR2 YYEKEE (reference sequence). The CDR3 contains 17 residues. The CDR3, as DNA: TGTGCCAGCAGCTTACGGGACAGGAGCTACATGAACACTGAAGCTTTCTTT. This translates into CASSLRDRSYMNTEAFF. The variable domain in full, with the rest retrieved from reference TRBV5-5 and TRBJ1-1, is DAGVTQSPTHLIKTRGQQVTLRCSPISGHKSVSWYQQVLGQGPQFIFQYYEKEERGRGNFPDRFSARQFPNYSSELNVNALLLGDSALYLCASSLRDRSYMNTEAFFGQGTRLTVV.

The chain is built from TRBV19 and TRBJ1-1; 7 bases match TRBD1. This CDR3 spans 15 amino acids. Per the germline V gene, CDR1 is LNHDA and CDR2 is SQIVND (reference sequence). V shed 4 bases, J shed 4 bases, and the junction held 9 bases outside the gene matches. The CDR3 here is CASSNPGQVVTEAFF. The CDR3, as DNA: TGTGCCAGTAGTAACCCCGGACAGGTAGTCACTGAAGCTTTCTTT.

J is TRBJ2-1 and V is TRBV30; 7 bases are shared with TRBD1. The CDR3 has 14 residues. Germline CDR1 is GTSNPN and CDR2 is SVGIG (reference sequence). With 2 bases clipped from V and 2 bases from J, the junction kept 3 bases outside the gene matches. The DNA of the CDR3 is TGTGCCTGGAGTCCCGGACAGGCCTACAATGAGCAGTTCTTC. Translated: CAWSPGQAYNEQFF.